This T cell receptor (beta chain) was sequenced for a study of blood T cell repertoires in COVID-19. Study details: Sites across the United States, Italy and Spain contributed samples from acute and convalescent COVID-19. PBMCs, B-cell-depleted T cells, or T cells provided the cDNA or gDNA that made up the material.

Germline V gene sequence: CDR1 MNHEY, CDR2 SVGAGI. The CDR3 covers 15 residues. After removal of 4 bases from V and 10 bases from J, the junction contained 9 bases not matched to a gene. Libraries were prepared by immunoSEQ multiplex PCR; TCRdb keeps only in-frame clonotypes and omits some of them. The table has tens of thousands of clones, 75% to 90% seen once; the top ten hold around 12%. The receptor was derived from a human donor in a cohort sampled during active COVID-19. This chain links TRBV6-5 with TRBJ1-4; 10 nucleotides align to TRBD1. Specimen: peripheral blood. In DNA form, the CDR3 reads TGTGCCAGCAGTTTAAACCCGGGACAGGGGATAAAACTGTTTTTT. It specifies CASSLNPGQGIKLFF.